Below are 17 T cell receptor beta chains sequenced from a single sample in a study of T cell responses to AZD1222 COVID-19 vaccine (dated by TCRdb to the early 2020s). Receptor amplification or capture employed the immunoSEQ multiplex PCR assay. TCRdb limited this immuneACCESS table to in-frame rearrangements with V and J called. A share of clones is missing; checked studies link under half to unresolved V genes, and the rest is unexplained. The sample table holds tens of thousands of clones, of which around 85% were seen once. The ten largest clones capture roughly a quarter of the sample. The label giving this sample's time point can be read as: baseline before first vaccination. The material was peripheral blood, obtained on day 0 of AZD1222 vaccination. The receptors originated from an adult in good health.

The chain combines TRBV28 with TRBJ1-5, with a tentative D call TRBD1 (6 bases). The CDR3 loop spans 21 amino acids. CDR1 and CDR2 (germline): MDHEN, SYDVKM. V lost 0 bases, J lost 0 bases, and 24 bases lay in between. Written as DNA, the CDR3 is TGTGCCAGCAGTTTATGGTTCCCAGCAGGGGCGACGGGTAATAGCAATCAGCCCCAGCATTTT. Protein: CASSLWFPAGATGNSNQPQHF.

The genes are TRBV19 and TRBJ2-4, with a weak D call TRBD2 (6 bases). Germline CDR1 LNHDA, CDR2 SQIVND (reference sequence). CDR3 length: 17 amino acids. Trimming removed 0 bases at V and 1 base at J, with 13 bases between. CDR3 coding DNA: TGTGCCAGTAGTATAGATCCGGGGAGGTCGGCCAAAAACATTCAGTACTTC. This encodes CASSIDPGRSAKNIQYF.

The sample holds one count of this clone. The rearrangement joins TRBV7-7 to TRBJ2-1; 9 nucleotides line up with TRBD1. Losses at the gene ends were 5 bases for V and 1 base for J; bases not matched to a gene: 3. Germline CDR1 reads SSHAT; CDR2 reads FNYEAQ (reference sequence). This CDR3 contains 15 residues. The CDR3 here is CASSPTGGSYNEQFF. The CDR3 nucleotides are TGTGCCAGCAGCCCGACAGGGGGGTCCTACAATGAGCAGTTCTTC. The whole variable domain, remainder taken from reference TRBV7-7 and TRBJ2-1, is GAGVSQSPRYKVTKRGQDVTLRCDPISSHATLYWYQQALGQGPEFLTYFNYEAQPDKSGLPSDRFSAERPEGSISTLTIQRTEQRDSAMYRCASSPTGGSYNEQFFGPGTRLTVL.

The count of this clone is one. This sample also contains other DNA sequences that code for the same CDR3. The rearrangement joins TRBV24-1 to TRBJ2-2; the D call may be TRBD1 or TRBD2 (5 bases each). Trimming removed 1 base from V and 4 bases from J, with 6 bases in between. This CDR3 contains 14 residues. Germline-derived CDR1 and CDR2 are KGHDR and SFDVKD. The DNA for the CDR3 is TGTGCCACCAGTGATTTTGGGGGCACCGGGGAGCTGTTTTTT. Protein sequence: CATSDFGGTGELFF.

The chain employs TRBV2 and TRBJ2-3, with D tentatively TRBD2 (5 bases). Germline V gives CDR1 SNHLY, CDR2 FYNNEI. The V end was cut by 6 bases, the J end by 0 bases, with 13 bases between. The CDR3 runs 15 residues. In nucleotides, the CDR3 is TGTGCCAGCAGCACGAACGGGGTTAGCACAGATACGCAGTATTTT. As protein: CASSTNGVSTDTQYF.

The V and J genes are TRBV30 and TRBJ2-5; TRBD2 is a possible D gene (5 bases). Trimming removed 5 bases from V and 1 base from J, with 11 bases in between. The germline V gene encodes CDR1 GTSNPN and CDR2 SVGIG (reference sequence). The CDR3 contains 13 residues. Written as DNA, the CDR3 is TGTGCCTGGGCGGCTAGCACCCAAGAGACCCAGTACTTC. Amino acids: CAWAASTQETQYF. The whole variable domain, filled in from reference TRBV30 and TRBJ2-5, reads SQTIHQWPATLVQPVGSPLSLECTVEGTSNPNLYWYRQAAGRGLQLLFYSVGIGQISSEVPQNLSASRPQDRQFILSSKKLLLSDSGFYLCAWAASTQETQYFGPGTRLLVL.

The chain combines TRBV7-9 with TRBJ2-1; a possible D gene is TRBD2 (5 bases). Between the trimmed V and J ends, which lost 3 bases and 0 bases, there was a span of 9 bases. The CDR3 runs 15 residues. The V gene's germline CDR1 is SEHNR and CDR2 FQNEAQ (reference sequence). As DNA, the CDR3 is TGTGCCAGCAGCTTCCCAGGACTCTCCTACAATGAGCAGTTCTTC. It yields the protein CASSFPGLSYNEQFF.

V usage is TRBV27 and J usage is TRBJ2-2; D is ambiguous. V was shortened by 7 bases and J by 1 base, with 10 bases between the two germline ends. CDR1 MNHEY and CDR2 SMNVEV come from the germline V gene (reference sequence). This CDR3 is built from 14 residues. The CDR3 here is CASTLGGNTGELFF. CDR3 DNA sequence: TGTGCCAGCACCCTAGGTGGGAACACCGGGGAGCTGTTTTTT.

The chain recombines TRBV14 with TRBJ2-3, with unresolved D. The CDR3 runs 13 residues. Trimming removed 0 bases from V and 4 bases from J, with 5 bases in between. CDR1 and CDR2 from the germline V gene are SGHDN and FVKESK. The CDR3 reads CASSQDWADTQYF. CDR3 DNA: TGTGCCAGCAGCCAAGACTGGGCAGATACGCAGTATTTT. The full variable domain, rest sourced from reference TRBV14 and TRBJ2-3, is EAGVTQFPSHSVIEKGQTVTLRCDPISGHDNLYWYRRVMGKEIKFLLHFVKESKQDESGMPNNRFLAERTGGTYSTLKVQPAELEDSGVYFCASSQDWADTQYFGPGTRLTVL.

This clone was observed a single time. Other nucleotide sequences in the sample specify the same CDR3. The chain recombines TRBV19 with TRBJ1-1; D is perhaps TRBD1 (6 bases). Germline V gives CDR1 LNHDA, CDR2 SQIVND (reference sequence). Trimming took 6 bases from V and 11 from J, leaving 16 bases between them. This CDR3 spans 12 amino acids. The CDR3 region has the DNA TGTGCCAGTAGCCCCAGGGGCTTGTACGCTTTCTTT. It codes for CASSPRGLYAFF. The complete variable domain, with remaining parts taken from reference TRBV19 and TRBJ1-1, reads DGGITQSPKYLFRKEGQNVTLSCEQNLNHDAMYWYRQDPGQGLRLIYYSQIVNDFQKGDIAEGYSVSREKKESFPLTVTSAQKNPTAFYLCASSPRGLYAFFGQGTRLTVV.

This chain links TRBV28 with TRBJ1-5, with D perhaps matching TRBD1 (6 bases). Germline CDR1 reads MDHEN; CDR2 reads SYDVKM. The V end was cut by 7 bases, the J end by 0 bases, with 16 bases between. This CDR3 region has 16 residues. CDR3 loop: CASTRTAPYSNQPQHF. The CDR3 coding sequence is TGTGCCAGCACCCGGACAGCCCCTTATAGCAATCAGCCCCAGCATTTT. Using reference TRBV28 and TRBJ1-5 for the parts outside the CDR3, the full variable domain is DVKVTQSSRYLVKRTGEKVFLECVQDMDHENMFWYRQDPGLGLRLIYFSYDVKMKEKGDIPEGYSVSREKKERFSLILESASTNQTSMYLCASTRTAPYSNQPQHFGDGTRLSIL.

The chain carries TRBV4-1 and TRBJ2-7; 13 positions match TRBD2. The CDR3 sequence is 17 residues long. The trim removed 4 bases at V and 5 bases at J, leaving 11 bases unmatched. In germline, CDR1 is MGHRA, CDR2 YSYEKL. CDR3 loop: CASSPMRTSGSTDEQYF. CDR3 sequence (DNA): TGCGCCAGCAGCCCGATGAGGACTAGCGGGAGTACAGACGAGCAGTACTTC.

The chain recombines TRBV7-2 with TRBJ2-5, with D uncertain. The germline CDR1 and CDR2 sequences are SGHTA and FQGNSA. V lost 5 bases, J lost 1 base, and 11 bases lay in between. The CDR3 contains 14 residues. CDR3 sequence (DNA): TGTGCCAGCAGCCCCCAAACTTTCCAAGAGACCCAGTACTTC. It is translated as CASSPQTFQETQYF.

This rearrangement joins TRBV7-2 to TRBJ2-3, with D possibly being TRBD2 (6 bases). Per the germline V gene, CDR1 is SGHTA and CDR2 is FQGNSA. Trimming stripped 5 bases from V and 1 base from J, with 13 bases between. The CDR3 sequence is 15 residues long. DNA for the CDR3: TGTGCCAGCAGCCCCAGACTAGAAGGCACAGATACGCAGTATTTT. Its translation: CASSPRLEGTDTQYF.

This chain connects TRBV19 to TRBJ1-6, with D perhaps matching TRBD1 (5 bases). The V gene's germline CDR1 is LNHDA and CDR2 SQIVND (reference sequence). The CDR3 totals 15 residues. Trimming removed 9 bases at V and 9 bases at J, with 21 bases between. CDR3 DNA: TGTGCCAGCGCAGTAGGGGACCCGATAACTTCACCCCTCCACTTT. Its translation is CASAVGDPITSPLHF.

CDR3 sequence reads: CASSSEEGVEAFF. Here the CDR3 DNA reads TGTGCCAGCAGCTCGGAGGAGGGAGTGGAAGCTTTCTTT. The rearrangement uses TRBV13 and TRBJ1-1; no reliable D call. CDR1 is PRHDT and CDR2 is FYEKMQ in the germline V gene (reference sequence). V lost 4 bases, J lost 8 bases, and 14 bases lay in between. The length of the CDR3 is 13 residues.

This clone was observed once. The genes are TRBV6-1 and TRBJ2-7; no definite D call. V was pared by 1 base and J by 2 bases, with 9 bases between. The CDR3 length is 14 residues. CDR1 MNHNS and CDR2 SASEGT come from the germline V gene. CDR3 bases: TGTGCCAGCAGTGAAGGACCGGCAACCTACGAGCAGTACTTC. This gives the protein CASSEGPATYEQYF.